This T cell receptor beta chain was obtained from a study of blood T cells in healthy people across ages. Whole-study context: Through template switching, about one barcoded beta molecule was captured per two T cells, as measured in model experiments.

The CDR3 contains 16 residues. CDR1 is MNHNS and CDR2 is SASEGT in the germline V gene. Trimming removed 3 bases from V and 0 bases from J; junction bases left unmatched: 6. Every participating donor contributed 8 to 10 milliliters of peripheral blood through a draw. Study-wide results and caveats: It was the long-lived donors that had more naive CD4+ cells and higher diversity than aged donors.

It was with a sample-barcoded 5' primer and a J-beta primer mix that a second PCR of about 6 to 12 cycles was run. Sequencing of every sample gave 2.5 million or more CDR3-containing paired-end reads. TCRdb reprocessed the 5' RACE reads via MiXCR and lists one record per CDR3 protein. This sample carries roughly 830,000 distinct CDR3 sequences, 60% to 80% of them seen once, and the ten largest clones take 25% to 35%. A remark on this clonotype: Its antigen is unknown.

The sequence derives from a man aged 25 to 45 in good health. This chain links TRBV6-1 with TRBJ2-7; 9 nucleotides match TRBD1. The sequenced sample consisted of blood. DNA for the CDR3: TGTGCCAGCAGTGACCCGGGACAGGGATACTCCTACGAGCAGTACTTC. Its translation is CASSDPGQGYSYEQYF.